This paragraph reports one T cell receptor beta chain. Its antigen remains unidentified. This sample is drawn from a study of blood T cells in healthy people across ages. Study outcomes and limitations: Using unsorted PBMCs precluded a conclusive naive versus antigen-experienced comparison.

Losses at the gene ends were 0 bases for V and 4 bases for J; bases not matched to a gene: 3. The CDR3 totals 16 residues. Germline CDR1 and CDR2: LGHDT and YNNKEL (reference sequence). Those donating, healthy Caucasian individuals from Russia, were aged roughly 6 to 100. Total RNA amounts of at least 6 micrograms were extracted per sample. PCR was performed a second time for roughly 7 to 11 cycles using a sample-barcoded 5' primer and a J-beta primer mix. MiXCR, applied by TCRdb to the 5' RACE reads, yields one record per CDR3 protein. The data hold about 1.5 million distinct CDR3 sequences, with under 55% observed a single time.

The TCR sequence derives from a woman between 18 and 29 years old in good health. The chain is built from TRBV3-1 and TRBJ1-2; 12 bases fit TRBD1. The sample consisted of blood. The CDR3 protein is CASSQDGDRGLYGYTF. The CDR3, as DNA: TGTGCCAGCAGCCAAGATGGGGACAGGGGGCTCTATGGCTACACCTTC. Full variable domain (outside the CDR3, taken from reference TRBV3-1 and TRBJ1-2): DTAVSQTPKYLVTQMGNDKSIKCEQNLGHDTMYWYKQDSKKFLKIMFSYNNKELIINETVPNRFSPKSPDKAHLNLHINSLELGDSAVYFCASSQDGDRGLYGYTFGSGTRLTVV.